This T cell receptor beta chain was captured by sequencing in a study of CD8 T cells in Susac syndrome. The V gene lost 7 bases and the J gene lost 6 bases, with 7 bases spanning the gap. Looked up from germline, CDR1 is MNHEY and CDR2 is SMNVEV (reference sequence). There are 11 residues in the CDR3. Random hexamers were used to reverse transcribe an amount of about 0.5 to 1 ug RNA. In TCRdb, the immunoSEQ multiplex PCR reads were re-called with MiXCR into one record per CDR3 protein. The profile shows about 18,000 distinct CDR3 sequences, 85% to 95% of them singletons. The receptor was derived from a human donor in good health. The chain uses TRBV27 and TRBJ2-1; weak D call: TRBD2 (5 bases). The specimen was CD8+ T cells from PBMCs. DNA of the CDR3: TGTGCCAGCAAAGAGGGCAATGAGCAGTTCTTC. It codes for CASKEGNEQFF.